This entry features one T cell receptor (beta chain) sequence. This clone showed up just once. Its antigen is currently not known. Base qualities are not provided; no much larger clone lies one nucleotide away. The germline V gene (reference sequence) gives CDR1 as LNHDA and CDR2 as SQIVND. V lost 10 bases and J lost 5 bases, and the count of bases not matched to a germline gene is 17. There are 16 amino acids in the CDR3, from cysteine to phenylalanine inclusive. Here the CDR3 DNA is all that survives: 48 bases in frame from base 1. This sample was included in a study of cytomegalovirus exposure and HLA in healthy donors (dated by TCRdb to about 2017). Looking at the study overall: An earlier analysis of about 560 of the donors reported 276 Gb of sequence data and around 120 million unique TCR beta sequences obtained from roughly 170 million T cells. The study aimed to test whether signatures of past pathogen exposure could be identified by cataloging public T cell receptors. Genome-wide SNP genotypes for about three fifths of the roughly 670 donors were used in a later genetic analysis, which treated that subset as a discovery cohort. Every repertoire in the discovery cohort had been generated on one and the same sequencing platform. The study combined high-throughput TCR immunosequencing, statistical association of individual TCRs with disease status, and machine learning to predict cytomegalovirus infection status. The study profiled the T cell repertoires of around 700 subjects by immunosequencing and related them to cytomegalovirus serostatus. A handful of DR-DQ haplotypes were handled as single units for association and clustering because linkage in the cohort was strong. The number of donors typed differed by locus, with roughly 629-640 for A, B, C, DRB1 and DQB1, roughly 520 for DQA1, approximately 570 for DPA1, and around 460 for DPB1. Of the roughly 400 genotyped donors, 81% fell in the genetic ancestry cluster associated with self-reported Caucasian donors. HLA typing covered class I and class II loci at four-digit resolution. In addition to the first cohort of roughly 700 subjects, a separate validation cohort of approximately 130 different subjects was used. To study patterns of TCR occurrence, a later analysis re-analyzed previously published TCR beta repertoires from 650 to 750 donors and added high-resolution HLA genotyping. Among 398 genotyped donors of the cohort, an average of approximately 230,000 unique TCR beta nucleotide sequences were sequenced per donor, around 18% of them non-productive. An early release covering around 630 HLA-typed donors comprised about 300 gigabases of sequencing data and around 86 million unique TCR sequences. An earlier analysis of roughly 580 of the donors used high-throughput TCR beta sequencing to judge whether each TCR beta V gene segment behaved as functional or pseudogenic. In the later analysis, no new phenotypic data were used to find candidate immune exposures; instead, reliance was placed on TCR beta sequences and their occurrence across donors. Donor age, sex, ethnicity and CMV serostatus were collected together with the repertoire data.

The cohort consisted of 666 healthy bone marrow donors. Cohort members were all nominally healthy when sampled, although unrecorded immune exposures were likely present. The donor tested CMV seropositive, placing the donor among the roughly 300 seropositive members of the cohort. A peripheral blood sample was collected from each donor, and TCR beta sequencing was performed on peripheral blood mononuclear cells. Genomic DNA extraction from the blood cell samples was performed with the Qiagen DNeasy Blood Extraction Kit. Libraries came from the immunoSEQ multiplex PCR assay. For the multiplex PCR, a mixture combining 60 forward primers for TCR Vbeta segments and 13 reverse primers for TCR Jbeta segments was used. Amplification of the CDR3 region of rearranged TCR beta genes was performed with a multiplex PCR assay on genomic DNA. The Illumina HiSeq System was used to sequence the amplified TCR beta libraries as 87-base-pair reads. The published analysis was carried out like this. A later analysis tallied roughly 76 million unique TCR beta chains across the 600 to 700 repertoires, and about 12 million of those chains were shared by two or more donors. A nearest-neighbor algorithm error-corrected the raw reads and collapsed the reads into unique sequences, merging closely related sequences to remove PCR and sequencing errors. To assign V, D and J gene segments, CDR3 sequences were aligned to IMGT reference sequences. For a sequence to be retained, a match of at least six nucleotides was required to both a V gene segment and a J gene segment. A rearrangement counted as productive if the CDR3 had no stop codons and remained in frame with V and J, and every other rearrangement counted as non-productive. CDR3 was defined by IMGT convention, running from the second conserved V-encoded cysteine to the conserved J-encoded phenylalanine. The earlier analysis of about 570 of the donors excluded any sequence lacking an unambiguous match to a single V gene segment. An earlier analysis of just under 600 of the donors called V segments functional above 56.7% productive rearrangements and segregating when the between-donor standard deviation exceeded 5%. A statistical classification framework was built to diagnose cytomegalovirus status from the catalog of TCR beta chain sequences. In a later analysis, V and J genes were assigned by comparing TCR nucleotide sequences against IMGT/GENE-DB human TR gene sequences. The TCRdist pipeline was used in a later analysis to assign CDR3 sequences and most-parsimonious VDJ recombination scenarios. In a later analysis, each TCR beta chain was defined by its CDR3 amino acid sequence together with its V-gene family, and reads lacking a unique V-gene family were excluded. As a way to deal with suspected cross-contamination and a sequencing artifact, a later analysis dropped approximately 590 nucleotide sequences that were highly shared and had low generation probability. For each public chain, a later analysis derived a clonal expansion index from normalized ranks of inferred template counts within each repertoire. In a later analysis, generation probabilities were computed using a VDJ recombination model fitted to out-of-frame rearrangements, and the results were checked against IGoR. In a later analysis, TCR-TCR, TCR-HLA and TCR-CMV co-occurrence was scored with hypergeometric tests, and a repertoire-size bias correction was applied to TCR pairs. False discovery rates were estimated in a later analysis by permuting HLA or CMV assignments 20 times. A later analysis grouped co-occurring TCRs with DBSCAN, adding TCRdist sequence similarity when clustering within HLA-allele-positive subsets. For co-occurrence clustering, repertoires with fewer than 30,000 or more than 120,000 public chains were excluded, along with roughly 5 repertoires with anomalous nucleotide sharing. TCRdb retrieved this table from immuneACCESS and kept in-frame rearrangements only. Not all clones are present; in checked studies, unresolved V genes account for under half, and no reason is known for the remainder. That table supplies the V and J calls and clone size; D and trimming were determined from the DNA. The table for this sample lists 210,000 or so clones; under 85% of them were counted only once. The top ten constitute roughly 10% of the sample.

Paper-wide results and their limitations: Most CMV-associated TCR beta chains appeared to be HLA-restricted in a later analysis, and the HLA associations seemed to be driven largely by CMV exposure. Compared with the roughly 720-donor mean, donors in an Asian-associated ancestry cluster had fewer N-insertions in productive TCRs, according to a later genetic analysis. Linkage disequilibrium might explain the correlated functional status among segregating V segments, but an unknown experimental factor could not be ruled out. The sequencing pipeline was judged likely to have produced a cluster of highly shared sequence variants as a technical artifact. In the study, around 160 TCR beta chains were listed as associated with cytomegalovirus. Because counts were too low, 15 to 20 rarely observed V segments, including chromosome 9 orphons, were excluded from the earlier analysis of around 640 of the donors. The only immune exposure information available for the cohort was CMV serostatus. Specific HLA alleles were associated with 15,000 to 20,000 TCR beta sequences at a false discovery rate of 0.05 in a later analysis. The cohort was sequenced for TCR beta chains only, and without alpha or paired-chain data the features that could be detected were limited. Several of the top co-occurrence clusters appeared to be linked to parvovirus B19, influenza, CMV and Epstein-Barr virus, according to a later analysis. A further reported finding was that TCR beta sequences accurately predicted the HLA-A and HLA-B alleles for most subjects in the first cohort. Presence/absence analyses assumed roughly uniform sequencing depth across donors, an assumption that may not hold. Strong co-occurrence of HLA alleles, especially DR and DQ, made assigning TCR associations to individual alleles difficult. Because the 87-base-pair reads could not distinguish some IMGT-functional V segments, including TRBV6-2 and TRBV6-3, those segments were excluded. Most TCR sequences were observed very rarely across donors, whereas some public TCRs were present in many individuals. A later analysis found that TCR association rates varied across HLA loci, with DRB1 alleles showing the most associated TCRs and HLA-C alleles the fewest. Three of the identified cytomegalovirus-associated TCR beta chains were confirmed in vitro to be specific for cytomegalovirus antigens. Because some donors lacked HLA typing at each locus, the association tests relied only on the typed subset. In an earlier analysis of some 550 of the donors, most TCR beta V segments were observed in productive rearrangements about 87% or about 30% of the time, broadly matching IMGT annotations. A later genetic analysis associated a missense DCLRE1C variant with V-gene and J-gene trimming of TCR beta chains, and an independent cohort replicated the association. Cytomegalovirus status was reported to be diagnosed by the classifier with high specificity and sensitivity in both the original and validation cohorts. It was suggested by the authors that the approach could potentially be generalized to other disease states and immunological phenotypes. In a later analysis, HLA-associated TCR beta chains showed more clonal expansion and lower generation probabilities than non-associated chains that were equally common.

This clonotype was obtained from a woman between 45 and 65 years old in good health and CMV-seropositive. In this chain, TRBV19 is recombined with TRBJ1-1; 9 middle bases align to TRBD1. The sequenced material came from PBMCs. At the DNA level, the sequence is TGTGCCATACGTAATGGCATGACAGGGGGTTTTACTGAAGCTTTCTTT. Protein translation: CAIRNGMTGGFTEAFF.